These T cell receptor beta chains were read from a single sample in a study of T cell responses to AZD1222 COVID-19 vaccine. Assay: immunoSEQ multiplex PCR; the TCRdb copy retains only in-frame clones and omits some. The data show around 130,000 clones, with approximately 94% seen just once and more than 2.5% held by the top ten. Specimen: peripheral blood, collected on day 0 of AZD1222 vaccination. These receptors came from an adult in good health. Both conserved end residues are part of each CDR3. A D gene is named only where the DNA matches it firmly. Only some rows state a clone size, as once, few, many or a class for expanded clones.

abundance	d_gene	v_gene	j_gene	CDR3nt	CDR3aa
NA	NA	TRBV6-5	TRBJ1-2	TGTGCCAGCAGTTCACCAGCGCCACATAGCTACACCTTC	CASSSPAPHSYTF
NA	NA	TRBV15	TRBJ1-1	TGTGCCACGAAAAGGGATGGCACTGAAGCTTTCTTT	CATKRDGTEAFF
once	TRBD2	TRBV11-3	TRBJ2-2	TGTGCCAGCAGCTTCCGCGGGGGGAACACCGGGGAGCTGTTTTTT	CASSFRGGNTGELFF
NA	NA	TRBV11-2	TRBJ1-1	TGTGCCAGCAGCTTAGAGCCGGGCGGGAACACTGAAGCTTTCTTT	CASSLEPGGNTEAFF
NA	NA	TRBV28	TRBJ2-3	TGTGCCAGCAGTTTATGGGAGGGGGCCTTTGGAGATACGCAGTATTTT	CASSLWEGAFGDTQYF
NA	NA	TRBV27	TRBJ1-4	TGTGCCAGCAGTTTAGGCCGGGGAAATGAAAAACTGTTTTTT	CASSLGRGNEKLFF
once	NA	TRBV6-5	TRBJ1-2	TGTGCCAGCTACCAGGGCCGGGGCTACACCTTC	CASYQGRGYTF
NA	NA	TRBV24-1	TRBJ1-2	TGTGCCACCAGTGACAGGACTTTTTATGGCTACACCTTC	CATSDRTFYGYTF
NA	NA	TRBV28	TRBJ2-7	TGTGCCAGCAGTTACGGACCGGGACCTTATACCCCCGAGCAGTACTTC	CASSYGPGPYTPEQYF
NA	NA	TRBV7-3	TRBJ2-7	TGTGCCAGCAGCCGGACGCCGGGACCCAAGGACGAGCAGTACTTC	CASSRTPGPKDEQYF
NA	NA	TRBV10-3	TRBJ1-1	TGTGCCATCAGTGAGAGCGGGCCCCGAGGCACTGAAGCTTTCTTT	CAISESGPRGTEAFF